These 7 T cell receptor beta chains originate from one sample sequenced in a study of lymphopenia after photon versus proton radiotherapy. TCRdb's copy holds only in-frame clones and misses some; the assay was immunoSEQ multiplex PCR. The sample has roughly 23,000 clones, about nine tenths seen once; the top ten hold over 9%. Material: peripheral blood, obtained from a patient treated with proton-based radiotherapy. The receptors shown here come from a woman in her 70s with pancreatic cancer. Some clones in this sample may be carry-over from other donors' samples.

J is TRBJ2-7 and V is TRBV21-1; TRBD1, as called in the table, went unchecked against the DNA. TRBV21-1 is a recognized pseudogene. The CDR3 has 12 amino acids. CDR3 sequence: CASSEVQYEQYF. In DNA form, the CDR3 reads TGTGCCAGCAGCGAAGTACAATACGAGCAGTACTTC.

This clone was seen a single time. V is TRBV20-1 and J is TRBJ1-2, with D unclear. Germline CDR1 reads DFQATT; CDR2 reads SNEGSKA (reference sequence). V was shortened by 3 bases and J by 7 bases, with 9 bases between the two germline ends. CDR3 size: 11 residues. This chain's CDR3 is CSASPTGGYTF. CDR3 in DNA: TGCAGTGCTAGCCCGACGGGTGGCTACACCTTC.

This sequence joins TRBV28 and TRBJ2-5; TRBD1 might be the D (6 bases). V lost 6 bases to trimming and J lost 4 bases, with 15 bases between them. This CDR3 has 14 residues. Germline loops: CDR1 MDHEN, CDR2 SYDVKM. The CDR3 region is CASRPTGLVETQYF. In DNA form, the CDR3 reads TGTGCCAGCAGACCTACAGGGTTGGTAGAGACCCAGTACTTC. Supplemented by reference TRBV28 and TRBJ2-5, the full variable domain reads DVKVTQSSRYLVKRTGEKVFLECVQDMDHENMFWYRQDPGLGLRLIYFSYDVKMKEKGDIPEGYSVSREKKERFSLILESASTNQTSMYLCASRPTGLVETQYFGPGTRLLVL.

V usage is TRBV7-9 and J usage is TRBJ2-1; D is unclear. The CDR3 covers 15 residues. Germline V gene lookup returns CDR1 SEHNR and CDR2 FQNEAQ (reference sequence). V was shortened by 2 bases and J by 0 bases, with 8 bases between the two germline ends. The CDR3 DNA sequence: TGTGCCAGCAGCTTACTTAGCCCCTCCTACAATGAGCAGTTCTTC. It yields the protein CASSLLSPSYNEQFF. Together with reference TRBV7-9 and TRBJ2-1, the CDR3 gives the full variable domain: DTGVSQNPRHKITKRGQNVTFRCDPISEHNRLYWYRQTLGQGPEFLTYFQNEAQLEKSRLLSDRFSAERPKGSFSTLEIQRTEQGDSAMYLCASSLLSPSYNEQFFGPGTRLTVL.

The chain links TRBV5-1 to TRBJ1-1, with no clear D. V lost 5 bases and J lost 5, with 13 bases in between. Germline CDR1 is SGHRS and CDR2 is YFSETQ. CDR3 size: 13 residues. This CDR3 is CASSPLAGTEAFF. The CDR3 DNA is TGCGCCAGCAGTCCCCTGGCGGGAACTGAAGCTTTCTTT. The full variable domain, rest sourced from reference TRBV5-1 and TRBJ1-1, is KAGVTQTPRYLIKTRGQQVTLSCSPISGHRSVSWYQQTPGQGLQFLFEYFSETQRNKGNFPGRFSGRQFSNSRSEMNVSTLELGDSALYLCASSPLAGTEAFFGQGTRLTVV.

The chain uses TRBV10-3 and TRBJ1-6, with TRBD1 matching over 8 bases. There are 15 residues in the CDR3. The J segment lost 6 bases and the V segment lost 4 bases, leaving 5 bases of the junction unmatched. CDR1 is ENHRY and CDR2 is SYGVKD in the germline V gene. CDR3 DNA: TGTGCCATCAGTGCCGGACAGGGCGGTAATTCACCCCTCCACTTT. Residues: CAISAGQGGNSPLHF.

This clone occurred once. CDR3 region: CASSLGSGNYGYTF. CDR3 DNA sequence: TGCGCCAGCAGCTTGGGGTCAGGGAACTATGGCTACACCTTC. This sequence joins TRBV5-1 and TRBJ1-2; the D gene is possibly TRBD1 (5 bases). Trimming pared 0 bases from V and 2 bases from J, leaving 8 bases between. Per germline, CDR1 SGHRS and CDR2 YFSETQ. The CDR3 length is 14 residues.